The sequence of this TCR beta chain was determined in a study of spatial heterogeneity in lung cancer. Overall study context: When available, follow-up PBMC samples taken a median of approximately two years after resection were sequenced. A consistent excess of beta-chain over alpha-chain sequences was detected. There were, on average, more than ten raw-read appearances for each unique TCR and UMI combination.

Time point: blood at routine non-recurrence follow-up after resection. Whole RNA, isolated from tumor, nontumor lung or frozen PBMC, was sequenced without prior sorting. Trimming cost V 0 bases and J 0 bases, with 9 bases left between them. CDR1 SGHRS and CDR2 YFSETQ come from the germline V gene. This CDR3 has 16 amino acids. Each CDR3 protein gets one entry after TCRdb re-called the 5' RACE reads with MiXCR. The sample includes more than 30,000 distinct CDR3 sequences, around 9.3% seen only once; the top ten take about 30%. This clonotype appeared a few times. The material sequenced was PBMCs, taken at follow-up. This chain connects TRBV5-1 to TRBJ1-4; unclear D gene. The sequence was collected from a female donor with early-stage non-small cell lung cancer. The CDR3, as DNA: TGCGCCAGCAGCTTGGGAGCAATCGCAACTAATGAAAAACTGTTTTTT. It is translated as CASSLGAIATNEKLFF.